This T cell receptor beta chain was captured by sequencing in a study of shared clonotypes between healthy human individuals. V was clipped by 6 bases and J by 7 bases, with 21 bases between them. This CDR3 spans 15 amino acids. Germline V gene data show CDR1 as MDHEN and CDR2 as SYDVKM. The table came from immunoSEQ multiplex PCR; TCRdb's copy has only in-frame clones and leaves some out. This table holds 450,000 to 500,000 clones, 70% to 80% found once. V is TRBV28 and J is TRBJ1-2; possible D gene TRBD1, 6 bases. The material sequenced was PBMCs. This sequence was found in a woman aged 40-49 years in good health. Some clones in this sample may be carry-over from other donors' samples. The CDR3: CASSKLRTAAGGYTF. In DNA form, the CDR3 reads TGTGCCAGCAGCAAACTTCGGACAGCAGCAGGTGGCTACACCTTC.